The rows below give T cell receptor beta chains drawn from one sample of a study of cytomegalovirus exposure and HLA in healthy donors. Measured with immunoSEQ multiplex PCR; TCRdb has only the in-frame clones, and not every one. The data show some 220,000 clones, with approximately 80% seen just once and about 0.58% held by the top ten. Sequenced input: PBMCs. These receptors were taken from a woman aged 40 to 50 in good health and CMV-seronegative. Each CDR3 is given with its conserved first and last residue. A D gene is named only where the DNA matches it firmly. Some rows have no size entry. The others give once, few or many, or a class for an expanded clone.

CDR3aa: CASSTWDYTDTQYF
CDR3nt: TGTGCCAGCAGCACGTGGGACTACACAGATACGCAGTATTTT
d_gene: TRBD2
abundance: -
j_gene: TRBJ2-3
v_gene: TRBV6-1

CDR3aa: CASSLVSATGPYNEQFF
CDR3nt: TGTGCCAGCAGCTTAGTATCCGCGACAGGGCCTTACAATGAGCAGTTCTTC
d_gene: TRBD1
abundance: -
j_gene: TRBJ2-1
v_gene: TRBV7-9

CDR3aa: CAWVTGTGYGNEQFF
CDR3nt: TGTGCCTGGGTTACCGGGACAGGGTATGGCAATGAGCAGTTCTTC
d_gene: TRBD1
abundance: -
j_gene: TRBJ2-1
v_gene: TRBV30

CDR3aa: CASSQSAGTSGGHEQFF
CDR3nt: TGCGCCAGCAGCCAATCTGCCGGGACTAGCGGGGGGCATGAGCAGTTCTTC
d_gene: TRBD2
abundance: -
j_gene: TRBJ2-1
v_gene: TRBV4-1

CDR3aa: CASNGPGQGTTGELFF
CDR3nt: TGTGCCAGCAATGGACCGGGACAGGGGACCACCGGGGAGCTGTTTTTT
d_gene: TRBD1
abundance: -
j_gene: TRBJ2-2
v_gene: TRBV28

CDR3aa: CASSLGGVDTQYF
CDR3nt: TGTGCCAGCAGCTTGGGGGGGGTAGATACGCAGTATTTT
d_gene: -
abundance: -
j_gene: TRBJ2-3
v_gene: TRBV5-6

CDR3aa: CASSSKTGPNTEAFF
CDR3nt: TGCGCCAGCAGCTCAAAGACAGGTCCGAACACTGAAGCTTTCTTT
d_gene: -
abundance: -
j_gene: TRBJ1-1
v_gene: TRBV5-1

CDR3aa: CASSQDGSLNYGYTF
CDR3nt: TGCGCCAGCAGCCAAGATGGTAGTTTAAACTATGGCTACACCTTC
d_gene: -
abundance: -
j_gene: TRBJ1-2
v_gene: TRBV4-1

CDR3aa: CASSLEGTGDQPQHF
CDR3nt: TGTGCCAGCAGCTTAGAGGGGACAGGGGATCAGCCCCAGCATTTT
d_gene: TRBD1
abundance: -
j_gene: TRBJ1-5
v_gene: TRBV7-9

CDR3aa: CASSLAGGGGQPQHF
CDR3nt: TGTGCCAGCAGCTTAGCGGGAGGGGGAGGTCAGCCCCAGCATTTT
d_gene: -
abundance: -
j_gene: TRBJ1-5
v_gene: TRBV7-9

CDR3aa: CASSQGTLPAYNSPLHF
CDR3nt: TGTGCCAGCAGCCAGGGAACACTACCCGCATATAATTCACCCCTCCACTTT
d_gene: -
abundance: -
j_gene: TRBJ1-6
v_gene: TRBV5-8

CDR3aa: CASSASTSGQETQYF
CDR3nt: TGTGCCAGCAGTGCCTCGACTAGCGGACAAGAGACCCAGTACTTC
d_gene: TRBD2
abundance: -
j_gene: TRBJ2-5
v_gene: TRBV6-5

CDR3aa: CASSITDGGNTEAFF
CDR3nt: TGTGCCAGCTCAATAACGGACGGAGGGAACACTGAAGCTTTCTTT
d_gene: -
abundance: once
j_gene: TRBJ1-1
v_gene: TRBV18

CDR3aa: CASSQVGGIYGYTF
CDR3nt: TGCGCCAGCAGCCAAGTAGGGGGTATCTATGGCTACACCTTC
d_gene: -
abundance: -
j_gene: TRBJ1-2
v_gene: TRBV4-3

CDR3aa: CASSLQGTGANVLTF
CDR3nt: TGTGCCAGCAGCCTCCAGGGGACTGGGGCCAACGTCCTGACTTTC
d_gene: -
abundance: few
j_gene: TRBJ2-6
v_gene: TRBV5-6

CDR3aa: CASSYGGRLAKNIQYF
CDR3nt: TGTGCCAGCAGTTACGGAGGAAGACTAGCCAAAAACATTCAGTACTTC
d_gene: -
abundance: -
j_gene: TRBJ2-4
v_gene: TRBV6-6

CDR3aa: CASSHGQVYQPQHF
CDR3nt: TGTGCCAGTAGCCACGGACAGGTTTATCAGCCCCAGCATTTT
d_gene: TRBD1
abundance: -
j_gene: TRBJ1-5
v_gene: TRBV19

CDR3aa: CASSSSSRGTYEQYF
CDR3nt: TGTGCCAGCAGCTCTTCTTCTAGGGGAACCTACGAGCAGTACTTC
d_gene: -
abundance: -
j_gene: TRBJ2-7
v_gene: TRBV11-1

CDR3aa: CASSRRHRARGQETQYF
CDR3nt: TGTGCCAGCAGTCGAAGACACAGGGCCCGGGGCCAAGAGACCCAGTACTTC
d_gene: -
abundance: few
j_gene: TRBJ2-5
v_gene: TRBV6-4

CDR3aa: CASSPTANLNSPLHF
CDR3nt: TGTGCCAGTAGCCCTACAGCAAACCTTAATTCACCCCTCCACTTT
d_gene: -
abundance: -
j_gene: TRBJ1-6
v_gene: TRBV19

CDR3aa: CASSRVQGASNYGYPF
CDR3nt: TGTGCCAGCAGCCGCGTGCAAGGTGCCTCCAACTATGGCTACCCCTTC
d_gene: -
abundance: -
j_gene: TRBJ1-2
v_gene: TRBV7-2

CDR3aa: CASSFIRVGTQYF
CDR3nt: TGTGCCAGCAGTTTTATCAGGGTCGGGACCCAGTACTTC
d_gene: -
abundance: -
j_gene: TRBJ2-5
v_gene: TRBV28

CDR3aa: CASSLGLESSGNTIYF
CDR3nt: TGTGCCAGCAGCTTAGGTTTGGAGAGCTCTGGAAACACCATATATTTT
d_gene: -
abundance: -
j_gene: TRBJ1-3
v_gene: TRBV5-6

CDR3aa: CASSQGQGNQPQHF
CDR3nt: TGTGCCAGCAGCCAAGGACAGGGAAATCAGCCCCAGCATTTT
d_gene: TRBD1
abundance: once
j_gene: TRBJ1-5
v_gene: TRBV7-2

CDR3aa: CASSSTATNEKLFF
CDR3nt: TGTGCCAGCAGCTCGACAGCAACTAATGAAAAACTGTTTTTT
d_gene: -
abundance: -
j_gene: TRBJ1-4
v_gene: TRBV5-6

CDR3aa: CASSLGGAGANVLTF
CDR3nt: TGTGCCAGCAGCTTGGGGGGAGCTGGGGCCAACGTCCTGACTTTC
d_gene: -
abundance: -
j_gene: TRBJ2-6
v_gene: TRBV5-5

CDR3aa: CASSLVAGGDTQYF
CDR3nt: TGCGCCAGCAGCTTGGTAGCGGGGGGGGATACGCAGTATTTT
d_gene: TRBD2
abundance: -
j_gene: TRBJ2-3
v_gene: TRBV5-1

CDR3aa: CASRLQGNTEAFF
CDR3nt: TGTGCCAGCAGATTACAGGGAAACACTGAAGCTTTCTTT
d_gene: -
abundance: -
j_gene: TRBJ1-1
v_gene: TRBV6-6

CDR3aa: CASSLPGQLNEKLFF
CDR3nt: TGTGCCAGCAGCTTGCCGGGACAGCTTAATGAAAAACTGTTTTTT
d_gene: TRBD1
abundance: -
j_gene: TRBJ1-4
v_gene: TRBV5-4

CDR3aa: CASSPPGRNTIYF
CDR3nt: TGTGCCAGCTCACCACCCGGGAGAAACACCATATATTTT
d_gene: -
abundance: -
j_gene: TRBJ1-3
v_gene: TRBV18

CDR3aa: CATSTEDQGAGEAFF
CDR3nt: TGTGCCACCAGCACAGAGGACCAGGGGGCGGGTGAAGCTTTCTTT
d_gene: TRBD1
abundance: once
j_gene: TRBJ1-1
v_gene: TRBV15

CDR3aa: CASSRDPAGVREKLFF
CDR3nt: TGCGCCAGCAGCCGCGACCCTGCAGGGGTAAGAGAAAAACTGTTTTTT
d_gene: -
abundance: -
j_gene: TRBJ1-4
v_gene: TRBV4-1

CDR3aa: CASSPRQGDNYGYTF
CDR3nt: TGTGCCAGCTCACCACGACAGGGGGACAACTATGGCTACACCTTC
d_gene: TRBD1
abundance: -
j_gene: TRBJ1-2
v_gene: TRBV18